Listed below are T cell receptor beta chains from one sample, sequenced in a study of cytotoxic CD8 clonotypes in ibrutinib-treated CLL. The protocol was immunoSEQ multiplex PCR, while the TCRdb copy is restricted to in-frame clones and leaves out a portion. The sample carries about 300,000 clones, 67% recorded once. The sample consisted of PBMCs, taken after 36 months of ibrutinib treatment. All receptors come from a human donor with chronic lymphocytic leukemia. Each CDR3 is given with its conserved first and last residue. D genes are given only for firm matches. The listing skips clone size in some rows; elsewhere it reads once, few, many or a size class.

>TRBV6-5|-|TRBD1|TRBJ1-1
CASKDRLNTEAFF
TGTGCCAGCAAGGACAGGTTGAACACTGAAGCTTTCTTT
>TRBV4-2|-|-|TRBJ2-7
CASSQERSSLISEQYF
TGTGCCAGCAGCCAAGAGAGGAGTTCTCTGATATCCGAGCAGTACTTC
>TRBV4-3|-|-|TRBJ2-1
CASSQDPPRRDNEQFF
TGCGCCAGCAGCCAAGATCCCCCCCGACGCGACAATGAGCAGTTCTTC
>TRBV20-1|-|-|TRBJ2-5
CSAAGPQAQYF
TGCAGTGCTGCCGGGCCGCAGGCCCAGTACTTC
>TRBV13|once|TRBD1|TRBJ1-1
CASSGGQGLGTEAFF
TGTGCCAGCAGCGGGGGACAGGGACTTGGCACTGAAGCTTTCTTT
>TRBV4-3|once|TRBD2|TRBJ2-7
CASSQGLATSYEQYF
TGCGCCAGCAGCCAAGGACTAGCGACTTCCTACGAGCAGTACTTC
>TRBV6-5|-|-|TRBJ2-7
CASSYSATGPYEQYF
TGTGCCAGCAGTTACTCTGCCACCGGCCCTTACGAGCAGTACTTC
>TRBV20-1|once|-|TRBJ2-1
CSAREGREQFF
TGCAGTGCTAGAGAGGGTCGGGAGCAGTTCTTC
>TRBV19|few|-|TRBJ2-5
CASASVAQETQYF
TGTGCCAGTGCTAGTGTTGCCCAAGAGACCCAGTACTTC
>TRBV5-1|-|-|TRBJ2-1
CASSFQGLDEQFF
TGCGCCAGCAGCTTCCAGGGACTCGATGAGCAGTTCTTC
>TRBV7-8|few|-|TRBJ1-2
CASSLGKGYGYTF
TGTGCCAGCAGCTTAGGGAAAGGCTATGGCTACACCTTC
>TRBV5-1|-|TRBD2|TRBJ2-7
CASSPKHSGSHEQYF
TGCGCCAGCAGCCCCAAACATAGCGGGAGTCACGAGCAGTACTTC
>TRBV2|-|-|TRBJ2-1
CASSEYAGSYNEQFF
TGTGCCAGCAGTGAATATGCGGGGAGCTACAATGAGCAGTTCTTC
>TRBV5-8|-|-|TRBJ1-5
CASSPQGYSNQPQHF
TGTGCCAGCAGCCCGCAGGGGTATAGCAATCAGCCCCAGCATTTT